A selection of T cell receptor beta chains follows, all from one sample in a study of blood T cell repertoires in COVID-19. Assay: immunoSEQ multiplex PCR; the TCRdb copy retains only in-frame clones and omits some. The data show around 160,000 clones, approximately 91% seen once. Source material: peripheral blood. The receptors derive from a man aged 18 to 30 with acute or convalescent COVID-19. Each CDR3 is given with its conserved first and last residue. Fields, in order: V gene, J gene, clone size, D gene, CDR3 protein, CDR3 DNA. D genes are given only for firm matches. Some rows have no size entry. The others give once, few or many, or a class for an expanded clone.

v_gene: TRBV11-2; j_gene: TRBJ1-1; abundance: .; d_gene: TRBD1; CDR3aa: CASSRPQGAGSTEAFF; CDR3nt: TGTGCCAGCAGTCGTCCTCAGGGGGCTGGTAGCACTGAAGCTTTCTTT
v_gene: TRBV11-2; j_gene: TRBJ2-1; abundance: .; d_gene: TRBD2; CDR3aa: CASSPIAGPPYNEQFF; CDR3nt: TGTGCCAGCAGCCCTATAGCGGGACCCCCCTACAATGAGCAGTTCTTC
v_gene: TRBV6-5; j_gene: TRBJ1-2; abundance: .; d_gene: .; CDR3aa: CASTAGRSANYGYTF; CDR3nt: TGTGCCAGCACCGCGGGGAGGTCAGCTAACTATGGCTACACCTTC
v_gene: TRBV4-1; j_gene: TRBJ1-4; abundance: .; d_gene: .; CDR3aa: CASSQSGGGEKLFF; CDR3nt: TGCGCCAGCAGCCAATCTGGGGGCGGTGAAAAACTGTTTTTT
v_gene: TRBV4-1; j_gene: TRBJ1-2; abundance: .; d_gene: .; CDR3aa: CASSPNTGLANYGYTF; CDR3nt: TGCGCCAGCAGCCCGAATACAGGTCTAGCTAACTATGGCTACACCTTC
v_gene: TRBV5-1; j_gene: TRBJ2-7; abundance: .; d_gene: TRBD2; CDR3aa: CASSGGASGRFSYEQYF; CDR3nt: TGCGCCAGCAGCGGTGGGGCTAGCGGGAGGTTTTCCTACGAGCAGTACTTC
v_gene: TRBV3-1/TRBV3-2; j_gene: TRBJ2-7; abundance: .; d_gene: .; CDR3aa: CASSPMGGGATYEQYF; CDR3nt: TGTGCCAGCAGCCCGATGGGGGGGGGCGCGACCTACGAGCAGTACTTC
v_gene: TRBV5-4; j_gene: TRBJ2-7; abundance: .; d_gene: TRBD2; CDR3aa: CASSEGLAGGSVFYEQYF; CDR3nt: TGTGCCAGCAGCGAGGGACTAGCGGGAGGGTCAGTATTCTACGAGCAGTACTTC
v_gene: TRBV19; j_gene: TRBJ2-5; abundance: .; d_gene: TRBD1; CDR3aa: CASRRTGAKETQYF; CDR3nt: TGTGCCAGTAGGCGAACAGGGGCCAAGGAGACCCAGTACTTC
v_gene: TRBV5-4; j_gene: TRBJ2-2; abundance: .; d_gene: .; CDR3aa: CASSSTSGELFF; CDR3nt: TGTGCCAGCAGTTCTACTAGTGGGGAGCTGTTTTTT
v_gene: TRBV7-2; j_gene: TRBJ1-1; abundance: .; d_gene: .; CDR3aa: CASSSYRRTVNTEAFF; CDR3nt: TGTGCCAGCAGCTCCTACCGGAGGACAGTGAACACTGAAGCTTTCTTT
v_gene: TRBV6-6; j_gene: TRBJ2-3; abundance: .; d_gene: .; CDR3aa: CASSYSRGPTDTQYF; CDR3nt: TGTGCCAGCAGTTACTCGAGAGGGCCGACAGATACGCAGTATTTT
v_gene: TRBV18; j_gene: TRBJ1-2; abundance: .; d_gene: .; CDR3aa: CASSPMDTLYGYTF; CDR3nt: TGTGCCAGCTCACCAATGGACACCCTATATGGCTACACCTTC
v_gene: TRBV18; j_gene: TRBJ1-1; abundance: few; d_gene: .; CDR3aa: CASSPPNGAAFF; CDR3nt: TGTGCCAGCTCACCACCGAACGGAGCAGCTTTCTTT
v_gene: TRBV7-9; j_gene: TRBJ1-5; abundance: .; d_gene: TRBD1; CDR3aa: CASSLGQGENQPQHF; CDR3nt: TGTGCCAGCAGCTTAGGACAGGGGGAGAATCAGCCCCAGCATTTT
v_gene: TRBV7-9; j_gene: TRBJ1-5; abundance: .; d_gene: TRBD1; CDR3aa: CASSLGMTGLSNQPQHF; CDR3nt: TGTGCCAGCAGCTTAGGAATGACAGGGTTGAGCAATCAGCCCCAGCATTTT
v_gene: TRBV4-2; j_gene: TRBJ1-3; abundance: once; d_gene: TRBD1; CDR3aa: CASSPDRGAFSGNTIYF; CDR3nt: TGTGCCAGCAGCCCCGACAGGGGGGCCTTCTCTGGAAACACCATATATTTT